This TCR beta chain comes out of a study of T cell changes during pregnancy in multiple sclerosis. The CDR3 totals 13 residues. V was trimmed by 2 bases and J by 7 bases, leaving 9 bases between them. The germline V gene has CDR1 ENHRY and CDR2 SYGVKD. Repertoires were generated with immunoSEQ multiplex PCR, while TCRdb's copy carries only in-frame clones and drops some. The data show several thousand clones, around nine tenths seen once. The chain combines TRBV10-3 with TRBJ2-1; D is uncertain. The sequence was collected from a female donor in good health, enrolled as a control in a pregnancy study. The material sequenced was CD8+ T cells from peripheral blood mononuclear cells, taken in the first trimester of pregnancy. The CDR3: CAISEGAGNEQFF. DNA for the CDR3: TGTGCCATCAGTGAGGGCGCCGGGAATGAGCAGTTCTTC.